This T cell receptor beta chain stems from a study of control samples from healthy donors and cancer patients. Method: immunoSEQ multiplex PCR; TCRdb's copy keeps in-frame clones and lacks some. Of fewer than 100,000 clones listed, 70% to 90% are singletons. V was pared by 1 base and J by 8 bases, with 11 bases between. The CDR3 consists of 13 residues. Germline CDR1 reads SGHTA; CDR2 reads FQGNSA. The sample taken for sequencing was blood. The chain joins TRBV7-2 to TRBJ1-2, with D perhaps matching TRBD1 (5 bases). The origin of this receptor is a woman between 50 and 59 years old in good health. The CDR3: CASSLETWGGYTF. DNA for the CDR3: TGTGCCAGCAGCTTAGAAACCTGGGGGGGCTACACCTTC.